This is a list of T cell receptor beta chains from one sample in a study of cytomegalovirus exposure and HLA in healthy donors. TCRdb's table, derived via immunoSEQ multiplex PCR, lists solely in-frame clones and lacks some. Here the sample spans roughly 100,000 clones, about 86% being singletons. Sequencing was done on a sample of PBMCs. All receptors derive from a woman younger than 30 in good health and CMV-seropositive. CDR3s include the opening cysteine and the closing phenylalanine or tryptophan. The D gene is left open where the match is weak. A row's size may be missing; if present it is once, few, many or a size class.

v_call,cdr3_length,j_call,clone_size,d_call,cdr3_aa,cdr3_nt
TRBV15,14,TRBJ2-7,.,.,CATSRASGNYEQYF,TGTGCCACCAGCAGAGCGAGCGGAAACTACGAGCAGTACTTC
TRBV6-5,11,TRBJ1-6,.,.,CASRSDSPLHF,TGTGCCAGCAGGAGCGATTCACCCCTCCACTTT
TRBV9,13,TRBJ1-2,.,.,CASSPGEAGGYTF,TGTGCCAGCAGCCCCGGGGAGGCGGGAGGCTACACCTTC
TRBV18,14,TRBJ1-5,.,TRBD1,CASSRTGGDQPQHF,TGTGCCAGCTCAAGGACAGGGGGCGATCAGCCCCAGCATTTT
TRBV4-1,18,TRBJ2-6,.,TRBD1,CASSQPKDRVSGANVLTF,TGCGCCAGCAGCCAACCGAAGGACAGGGTTTCTGGGGCCAACGTCCTGACTTTC
TRBV10-3,15,TRBJ1-4,.,TRBD1,CATGEGQGGKEKLFF,TGTGCCACCGGGGAAGGACAGGGAGGGAAGGAAAAACTGTTTTTT
TRBV5-4,12,TRBJ2-7,once,.,CASSLVGREQYF,TGTGCCAGCAGCTTGGTGGGGAGAGAGCAGTACTTC
TRBV7-9,14,TRBJ2-7,.,.,CASSEHGLAYEQYF,TGTGCCAGCAGCGAACATGGGCTAGCTTACGAGCAGTACTTC
TRBV13,15,TRBJ2-7,.,TRBD2,CASSLGPRGAYEQYF,TGTGCCAGCAGCTTAGGTCCCCGGGGGGCCTACGAGCAGTACTTC
TRBV28,12,TRBJ1-2,once,.,CASTPGGYGYTF,TGTGCCAGCACCCCCGGCGGCTATGGCTACACCTTC
TRBV7-3,16,TRBJ2-1,.,TRBD2,CASSPRGSGRANEQFF,TGTGCCAGCAGCCCCCGGGGTAGCGGGAGGGCCAATGAGCAGTTCTTC
TRBV7-9,13,TRBJ2-2,.,TRBD1,CASSAGGSGELFF,TGTGCCAGCAGCGCAGGGGGATCCGGGGAGCTGTTTTTT
TRBV9,15,TRBJ2-3,.,TRBD2,CASSPLAGGTDTQYF,TGTGCCAGCAGCCCCCTAGCGGGAGGTACAGATACGCAGTATTTT
TRBV9,15,TRBJ1-1,.,.,CASSVEERWNTEAFF,TGTGCCAGCAGCGTAGAAGAGAGGTGGAACACTGAAGCTTTCTTT
TRBV28,14,TRBJ2-5,.,.,CASSLGGPRETQYF,TGTGCCAGCAGTTTGGGCGGGCCGAGGGAGACCCAGTACTTC
TRBV25-1,18,TRBJ2-5,.,TRBD2,CASRPPGLAGGQAKTQYF,TGTGCCAGCAGACCCCCGGGACTAGCGGGAGGGCAGGCGAAGACCCAGTACTTC
TRBV7-3,15,TRBJ2-1,.,TRBD1,CASSLDRAIRDEQFF,TGTGCCAGCAGCCTAGACAGGGCGATACGTGATGAGCAGTTCTTC
TRBV19,14,TRBJ2-7,.,.,CASSTQWAPYEQYF,TGTGCCAGTAGTACCCAGTGGGCCCCCTACGAGCAGTACTTC
TRBV5-4,14,TRBJ2-5,few,.,CASSLEQLQETQYF,TGTGCCAGCAGCTTGGAACAGTTACAAGAGACCCAGTACTTC
TRBV28,11,TRBJ1-1,.,.,CASSQGTEAFF,TGTGCCAGCAGCCAGGGGACTGAAGCTTTCTTT
TRBV27,18,TRBJ1-5,.,.,CASSSLQDSAYSNQPQHF,TGTGCCAGCAGTTCCTTACAGGATTCGGCCTATAGCAATCAGCCCCAGCATTTT
TRBV4-1,13,TRBJ1-2,.,TRBD1,CASSHRTGAAHTF,TGCGCCAGCAGCCACAGAACAGGGGCCGCCCATACCTTC
TRBV18,19,TRBJ1-2,once,.,CASSPLGMGGLTSNYGYTF,TGTGCCAGCTCACCCCTCGGGATGGGGGGACTTACCAGTAACTATGGCTACACCTTC
TRBV5-5,15,TRBJ1-2,.,.,CASSLGGGRNYGYTF,TGTGCCAGCAGCTTGGGTGGAGGTAGAAACTATGGCTACACCTTC
TRBV18,14,TRBJ2-7,.,.,CASSLNRESYEQYF,TGTGCCAGCTCACTAAACAGGGAATCCTACGAGCAGTACTTC
TRBV29-1,12,TRBJ1-3,.,.,CSVAYLGNTIYF,TGCAGCGTCGCGTATTTGGGAAACACCATATATTTT
TRBV4-1,15,TRBJ2-5,.,.,CASSQVAVLDETQYF,TGCGCCAGCAGCCAAGTGGCGGTCTTAGATGAGACCCAGTACTTC
TRBV27,13,TRBJ1-1,.,.,CASRWYMNTEAFF,TGTGCCAGCAGGTGGTACATGAACACTGAAGCTTTCTTT
TRBV5-4,17,TRBJ2-3,.,.,CASSPEPGRTIADTQYF,TGTGCCAGCAGCCCGGAGCCGGGACGGACTATTGCAGATACGCAGTATTTT
TRBV6-6,15,TRBJ2-5,.,.,CASSYLGGVQETQYF,TGTGCCAGCAGTTACTTAGGGGGGGTCCAAGAGACCCAGTACTTC
TRBV19,15,TRBJ1-2,.,TRBD1,CASSARQGVGDGYTF,TGTGCCAGTAGTGCTAGACAGGGTGTAGGAGATGGCTACACCTTC
TRBV28,15,TRBJ1-4,.,TRBD1,CASKGQGARGEKLFF,TGTGCCAGCAAAGGACAGGGGGCCAGAGGGGAAAAACTGTTTTTT
TRBV7-2,15,TRBJ1-3,once,.,CASSLGGLSGNTIYF,TGTGCCAGCAGCTTAGGGGGCCTCTCTGGAAACACCATATATTTT
TRBV2,16,TRBJ1-5,.,TRBD1,CASSVDRGGLNQPQHF,TGTGCCAGCAGTGTGGACAGGGGCGGCCTCAATCAGCCCCAGCATTTT
TRBV6-6,12,TRBJ2-3,.,.,CASSVQTDTQYF,TGTGCCAGCAGTGTTCAAACAGATACGCAGTATTTT
TRBV7-9,12,TRBJ1-4,.,.,CASSKTQEKLFF,TGTGCCAGCAGCAAAACCCAGGAAAAACTGTTTTTT
TRBV19,14,TRBJ2-1,.,.,CASSIQGGYNEQFF,TGTGCCAGTAGTATCCAGGGTGGGTACAATGAGCAGTTCTTC
TRBV6-6,14,TRBJ2-5,.,TRBD2,CASSPGLAGPHQYF,TGTGCCAGCAGTCCCGGACTAGCGGGACCTCACCAGTACTTC
TRBV11-3,13,TRBJ2-7,.,.,CASSLEAGYEQYF,TGTGCCAGCAGCTTAGAGGCAGGGTACGAGCAGTACTTC
TRBV6-5,15,TRBJ2-7,.,TRBD1,CASSWGDRGPYEQYF,TGTGCCAGCAGTTGGGGGGACAGGGGGCCCTACGAGCAGTACTTC
TRBV12-5,13,TRBJ2-7,.,.,CASGSGHAYEQYF,TGTGCTAGTGGTTCGGGACATGCCTACGAGCAGTACTTC
TRBV2,12,TRBJ2-1,.,.,CASSESGDEQFF,TGTGCCAGCAGTGAATCGGGGGATGAGCAGTTCTTC
TRBV4-2,15,TRBJ2-7,.,.,CASSQSRGADYEQYF,TGTGCCAGCAGCCAAAGCCGGGGGGCCGACTACGAGCAGTACTTC
TRBV29-1,15,TRBJ1-1,once,.,CSVEVTAALNTEAFF,TGCAGCGTTGAAGTGACGGCGGCACTGAACACTGAAGCTTTCTTT
TRBV19,14,TRBJ1-1,.,TRBD1,CASSIVRTGSEAFF,TGTGCCAGTAGTATCGTTCGGACAGGGAGTGAAGCTTTCTTT
TRBV19,13,TRBJ2-1,once,.,CASSISIGNEQFF,TGTGCCAGTAGTATTTCAATCGGCAATGAGCAGTTCTTC
TRBV7-9,19,TRBJ2-7,.,TRBD2,CASSLALAGAYSSSYEQYF,TGTGCCAGCAGCTTAGCGCTAGCGGGAGCTTACTCGAGCTCCTACGAGCAGTACTTC
TRBV7-6,16,TRBJ2-7,.,.,CASSLGGRSSPYEQYF,TGTGCCAGCAGCTTAGGGGGGCGGAGTTCCCCCTACGAGCAGTACTTC
TRBV6-1,15,TRBJ2-1,once,TRBD2,CASKERGTSYNEQFF,TGTGCCAGCAAGGAGAGGGGGACTAGCTACAATGAGCAGTTCTTC
TRBV9,14,TRBJ1-1,.,.,CASSPNRGITEAFF,TGTGCCAGCAGTCCCAATAGGGGAATCACTGAAGCTTTCTTT
TRBV19,13,TRBJ1-5,.,.,CASSIRGSQPQHF,TGTGCCAGTAGTATAAGGGGTAGTCAGCCCCAGCATTTT
TRBV6-5,11,TRBJ2-7,.,.,CASRVLAEQYF,TGTGCCAGCAGGGTCTTGGCCGAGCAGTACTTC
TRBV5-6,18,TRBJ2-7,few,.,CASRSRRSSSGPDYEQYF,TGTGCCAGCAGATCTCGACGGTCGAGCAGCGGGCCCGACTACGAGCAGTACTTC
TRBV6-4,13,TRBJ2-2,.,.,CASSETNTGELFF,TGTGCCAGCAGTGAGACAAACACCGGGGAGCTGTTTTTT
TRBV19,14,TRBJ1-5,.,TRBD1,CASKWDSSNQPQHF,TGTGCCAGTAAGTGGGACAGTAGCAATCAGCCCCAGCATTTT
TRBV7-9,14,TRBJ2-1,.,.,CASSSPGLDNEQFF,TGTGCCAGCAGCTCTCCTGGGCTGGACAATGAGCAGTTCTTC
TRBV28,14,TRBJ1-5,.,.,CASSFMRNNQPQHF,TGTGCCAGCAGTTTTATGAGGAACAATCAGCCCCAGCATTTT